A single sample gave rise to the 26 T cell receptor beta chains below, sequenced in a study of T-cell reconstitution after alpha-beta-depleted transplantation in children. Unique molecular identifiers featured in how the TCRbeta library was prepared. TCRdb recomputed calls from the PCR reads with MiXCR, one row per CDR3 protein. The data contain roughly 300,000 distinct CDR3 sequences, 9.5% to 13% of them seen just once; the ten biggest clones take up roughly a quarter. Sequencing used peripheral blood, obtained 180 days after TCRalphabeta/CD19-depleted stem cell transplant. These receptors all come from a male patient aged 2-9 years who had a stem cell transplant for chronic granulomatous disease, so the T cells may come from the graft donor.

This chain links TRBV5-5 with TRBJ2-5, with 9 bases lining up with TRBD1. With V trimmed by 0 bases and J by 2 bases, 2 bases remained unmatched. CDR3 length: 15 amino acids. Germline loops: CDR1 SGHKS, CDR2 YYEKEE (reference sequence). The CDR3, as DNA: TGTGCCAGCAGCTTGGGGGGGACAGGGCAAGAGACCCAGTACTTC. This sequence encodes CASSLGGTGQETQYF.

This clonotype has a count of ten or more. The chain is built from TRBV6-2 or TRBV6-3 and TRBJ2-2; TRBD1 agrees at 10 bases. After removal of 4 bases from V and 4 bases from J, the junction contained 15 bases not matched to a gene. The germline V gene has CDR1 MNHEY and CDR2 SVGEGT. The CDR3 extends over 19 amino acids. This chain's CDR3 is CASSSEIFRDRGITGELFF. The CDR3 DNA sequence: TGTGCCAGCAGTTCCGAGATATTCCGGGACAGGGGTATCACCGGGGAGCTGTTTTTT.

This clonotype has ten or more counts. The chain links TRBV4-3 to TRBJ2-7; D might be TRBD1 (6 bases). This CDR3 has 16 residues. CDR1 LGHNA and CDR2 YSLEER come from the germline V gene. V lost 3 bases and J lost 3, with 18 bases in between. The DNA of the CDR3 is TGCGCCAGCAGCCATGACGCCGGGACACTTCGCTACGAGCAGTACTTC. Its protein is CASSHDAGTLRYEQYF.

Ten or more counts support this clonotype. The V call is TRBV28, the J call TRBJ2-3; 7 positions match TRBD2. Trimming at V came to 7 bases and at J to 0 bases, leaving 7 bases not matched to a gene. Germline values: CDR1 MDHEN, CDR2 SYDVKM. CDR3 length: 15 amino acids. The CDR3 is CASTRGGDSTDTQYF. CDR3 nucleotides: TGTGCCAGCACCCGGGGAGGGGACAGCACAGATACGCAGTATTTT.

The chain joins TRBV7-8 to TRBJ2-1; 7 nucleotides line up with TRBD2. Trimming removed 7 bases from V and 4 bases from J; junction bases left unmatched: 10. Germline V gene lookup returns CDR1 SGHVS and CDR2 FQNEAQ. The CDR3 spans 15 residues. This CDR3 is CASTKTGTIYNEQFF. The CDR3 DNA reads TGTGCCAGCACCAAAACCGGGACTATTTACAATGAGCAGTTCTTC.

This clonotype was picked up one time. The chain has TRBV5-6 and TRBJ2-3, with D perhaps matching TRBD1 (6 bases). This CDR3 spans 18 amino acids. Trimming removed 0 bases from V and 0 bases from J, with 17 bases in between. CDR1 is SGHDT, CDR2 YYEEEE, per germline. The CDR3 loop is CASSLAFIGTGSTDTQYF. The DNA of the CDR3 is TGTGCCAGCAGCTTGGCCTTTATCGGTACAGGGAGCACAGATACGCAGTATTTT. Full variable domain (remainder filled in from reference TRBV5-6 and TRBJ2-3): DAGVTQSPTHLIKTRGQQVTLRCSPKSGHDTVSWYQQALGQGPQFIFQYYEEEERQRGNFPDRFSGHQFPNYSSELNVNALLLGDSALYLCASSLAFIGTGSTDTQYFGPGTRLTVL.

CDR3 sequence: CASSPSFGSKNIQYF. The CDR3 bases are TGTGCCAGCTCACCAAGCTTTGGGAGCAAAAACATTCAGTACTTC. The chain joins TRBV18 to TRBJ2-4; perhaps TRBD2 as D (5 bases). The V end was cut by 2 bases, the J end by 3 bases, with 11 bases between. The CDR3 totals 15 residues. The germline V gene encodes CDR1 KGHSH and CDR2 LQKENI.

This clonotype was counted many times. This chain joins TRBV6-4 and TRBJ2-2, with D perhaps matching TRBD1 (5 bases). V was clipped by 3 bases and J by 4 bases, with 12 bases between them. The CDR3 is 15 residues long. Germline loops: CDR1 MRHNA, CDR2 SNTAGT. The chain's CDR3 is CASSEEIGVTGELFF. Written as DNA, the CDR3 is TGTGCCAGCAGTGAAGAGATAGGGGTCACCGGGGAGCTGTTTTTT.

This clonotype was picked up many times. CDR3 DNA: TGCAGTGCTAGAGAGGGGACAGTAGAGACCCAGTACTTC. Translating gives CSAREGTVETQYF. The chain links TRBV20-1 to TRBJ2-5; 7 nucleotides agree with TRBD1. J gave up 4 bases and V 0 bases, and 2 bases lay outside the gene matches. In germline, CDR1 is DFQATT, CDR2 SNEGSKA (reference sequence). The CDR3 has 13 residues.

This clonotype was counted many times. J is TRBJ2-3 and V is TRBV5-1; D not resolved. CDR3 length: 16 amino acids. Germline-derived CDR1 and CDR2 are SGHRS and YFSETQ. V was pared by 0 bases and J by 6 bases, with 17 bases between. The CDR3 sequence is CASSLAYRAPDDTQYF. CDR3 nucleotide sequence: TGCGCCAGCAGCTTGGCATACCGGGCGCCTGATGATACGCAGTATTTT. The variable domain in full, completed from reference TRBV5-1 and TRBJ2-3, reads KAGVTQTPRYLIKTRGQQVTLSCSPISGHRSVSWYQQTPGQGLQFLFEYFSETQRNKGNFPGRFSGRQFSNSRSEMNVSTLELGDSALYLCASSLAYRAPDDTQYFGPGTRLTVL.

This clonotype was counted a few times. The genes are TRBV5-1 and TRBJ1-2, with D perhaps TRBD1 (5 bases). This CDR3 contains 14 residues. Trimming took off 0 bases at V and 2 bases at J, with 8 bases between the two ends. Germline CDR1 reads SGHRS; CDR2 reads YFSETQ. In DNA form, the CDR3 reads TGCGCCAGCAGCTTGGAGGAGGGGAACTATGGCTACACCTTC. Encoded protein: CASSLEEGNYGYTF.

This clonotype was recorded at least ten times. The CDR3 sequence is CASSVGNRVTVDEQFF. The CDR3 DNA follows: TGTGCCAGCAGCGTAGGAAACAGGGTAACAGTCGATGAGCAGTTCTTC. The rearrangement uses TRBV11-3 and TRBJ2-1; D possibly corresponds to TRBD1 (6 bases). V lost 5 bases and J 8 bases, leaving 22 bases between the germline ends. From germline, CDR1 is SGHNT and CDR2 YENEEA. CDR3 length: 16 residues.

This clonotype has ten or more counts. The rearrangement links TRBV4-2 to TRBJ2-1; 7 bases align to TRBD2. This CDR3 is 15 amino acids long. The junction had 2 bases not matched to a gene; V was cut back by 3 bases and J by 0 bases. The germline V gene encodes CDR1 LGHNA and CDR2 YNFKEQ. CDR3 DNA: TGTGCCAGCAGCCAGCAGCGGGGCTCCTACAATGAGCAGTTCTTC. It specifies CASSQQRGSYNEQFF.

At least ten counts were recorded for this clonotype. The chain has TRBV7-8 and TRBJ2-7; D is undetermined. Germline CDR1 and CDR2: SGHVS and FQNEAQ. The CDR3 runs to 15 residues. Trimming took 1 base from V and 6 from J, leaving 16 bases between them. The CDR3 region is CASSLVGGHPAEQYF. Written as DNA, the CDR3 is TGTGCCAGCAGCTTAGTTGGTGGCCACCCAGCCGAGCAGTACTTC.

The sample holds many counts of this clonotype. This chain links TRBV27 with TRBJ2-1; 9 bases line up with TRBD1. Germline values: CDR1 MNHEY, CDR2 SMNVEV (reference sequence). V shed 2 bases, J shed 1 base, and the junction held 3 bases outside the gene matches. The CDR3 loop spans 16 amino acids. As DNA, the CDR3 is TGTGCCAGCAGTTTACGGGGACAGGGATCCTACAATGAGCAGTTCTTC. This sequence encodes CASSLRGQGSYNEQFF.

This clonotype was counted many times. The genes are TRBV10-3 and TRBJ2-7, with TRBD2 matching 7 bases. V dropped 3 bases and J dropped 4; count of bases not matched to a gene: 9. This CDR3 region has 15 residues. Germline CDR1 is ENHRY and CDR2 is SYGVKD. Here the CDR3 reads CAISEGWRERYEQYF. Here the CDR3 DNA reads TGTGCCATCAGTGAAGGTTGGCGGGAGCGTTACGAGCAGTACTTC.

This clonotype was seen repeatedly, ten times or more. The chain recombines TRBV29-1 with TRBJ2-7, with 9 bases matching TRBD2. The CDR3 has 14 amino acids. The junction had 10 bases not matched to a gene; V was cut back by 6 bases and J by 4 bases. Germline V gene lookup returns CDR1 SQVTM and CDR2 ANQGSEA. DNA for the CDR3: TGCAGCGTAATACCGGGACTAGCTAATTACGAGCAGTACTTC. This translates into CSVIPGLANYEQYF.

A remark on this clonotype: Given a much more abundant clone one base away, this may be a read error. The chain is built from TRBV27 and TRBJ2-1; 8 nucleotides match TRBD2. This CDR3 comprises 16 residues. V shed 4 bases and J 2 bases; nucleotides not matched to a gene: 7. Germline V gene data show CDR1 as MNHEY and CDR2 as SMNVEV (reference sequence). The CDR3 sequence: CASSSLAGRPYNEQFF. CDR3 bases: TGTGCCAGCAGTTCCTTAGCGGGACGGCCCTACAATGAGCAGTTCTTC.

This clonotype was counted many times. The chain uses TRBV18 and TRBJ2-1; D is uncertain. Germline CDR1 and CDR2: KGHSH and LQKENI. Trimming took off 3 bases at V and 9 bases at J, with 15 bases between the two ends. This CDR3 region has 14 residues. The CDR3 is CASSPTGRNGEQFF. The CDR3 nucleotides read TGTGCCAGCTCACCGACGGGTCGCAATGGTGAGCAGTTCTTC.

This clonotype has at least ten counts. The chain is built from TRBV7-4 and TRBJ2-1; no definite D call. In germline, CDR1 is SGHVT, CDR2 SQSDAQ. CDR3 length: 15 amino acids. The V end was cut by 5 bases, the J end by 4 bases, with 15 bases between. The CDR3 bases are TGTGCCAGCAGCGTGGACCCTAAACTTTACAATGAGCAGTTCTTC. It codes for CASSVDPKLYNEQFF.

This clonotype was recorded many times. This chain connects TRBV27 to TRBJ2-2; D call uncertain. CDR1 is MNHEY and CDR2 is SMNVEV in the germline V gene (reference sequence). The ends were cut back, 1 base at V and 4 bases at J, with 4 bases in the middle. The CDR3 length is 13 residues. CDR3 coding DNA: TGTGCCAGCAGTTTATTCTTCACCGGGGAGCTGTTTTTT. As protein: CASSLFFTGELFF.

V is TRBV11-2 and J is TRBJ2-7; a weak D match, TRBD1 (5 bases). CDR1 SGHAT and CDR2 FQNNGV come from the germline V gene. V was shortened by 2 bases and J by 3 bases, with 20 bases between the two germline ends. CDR3 length: 17 amino acids. CDR3 nucleotides: TGTGCCAGCAGCTTACTTTCTCCATCGAGACAGAACTACGAGCAGTACTTC. Amino acid sequence: CASSLLSPSRQNYEQYF.

This clonotype has at least ten counts. This chain links TRBV7-3 with TRBJ2-1; D not certain. CDR1 is SGHTA and CDR2 is FQGTGA in the germline V gene. Deletions cut 5 bases from V and 0 bases from J, with 11 bases between. The CDR3 spans 15 residues. CDR3 coding DNA: TGTGCCAGCAGCCGGAATTCCCGCTCCTACAATGAGCAGTTCTTC. It encodes CASSRNSRSYNEQFF.

This clonotype was recorded many times. The chain is built from TRBV20-1 and TRBJ2-5; 7 bases are a match to TRBD2. The CDR3 runs to 14 residues. Germline CDR1 is DFQATT and CDR2 is SNEGSKA (reference sequence). Germline trimming cut 5 bases from V and 5 bases from J; bases unmatched to any gene: 11. The CDR3 coding sequence is TGCAGTGCTCCCTTCGGGGGGAGCGCCGAGACCCAGTACTTC. It yields the protein CSAPFGGSAETQYF.

This clonotype appeared once. A much more abundant neighbour one base away suggests this may be a read error. The chain recombines TRBV12-3 or TRBV12-4 with TRBJ2-3; D gene ambiguous. V shed 8 bases and J shed 6 bases, with 9 bases lying between them. The length of the CDR3 is 11 residues. The CDR3 region is CASGQEDTQYF. CDR3 sequence (DNA): TGTGCCAGCGGTCAGGAGGATACGCAGTATTTT.

About this clonotype: Since a much larger clone is just one base distant, this may be a read error. The J gene is TRBJ1-5, the V gene TRBV20-1; D gene unclear. Germline lookup yields CDR1 DFQATT and CDR2 SNEGSKA (reference sequence). The CDR3 loop spans 12 amino acids. CDR3 region: CSALQSIQPQHF. In DNA form, the CDR3 reads TGCAGTGCCTTACAGAGCATTCAGCCCCAGCATTTT.